This T cell receptor beta chain came from a study of shared clonotypes between healthy human individuals (TCRdb year 2020). With regard to the full study: Two women and a few men aged 18 to 49 years were included in the cohort. For each donor, three plates each were used for CD4 naive and CD4 memory, two plates were used for CD8 naive, and one plate was used for CD8 memory. The study deeply sequenced blood TCR repertoires of about 5 healthy adults to estimate repertoire size and the extent of clonotype sharing between individuals. Libraries were prepared and TCR repertoires were sequenced by different laboratories using diverse techniques, in order to increase sequencing depth and limit assay-specific biases. Per donor, leukapheresis produced somewhere between about 0.9 and 10 billion PBMCs.

The study at large found these results: Estimated clonotype richness was generally larger for naive than for memory subsets. Compared with non-shared clonotypes, the clonotypes found in all four sorted-subset donors had higher generation probabilities. The small number of donors limited the genetic and exposure-history diversity represented. Even with the large sequencing depth, rarefaction of the sorted-subset datasets indicated that sequencing was incomplete. Sharing across several donors was observed for 5% to 6.5% of naive CD4, less than 4% of naive CD8, about 2.3% of memory CD4, and roughly 0.4% of memory CD8 clonotypes. Pairwise subsampling led to the expectation that sequencing depth would affect the degree of clonotype sharing among donors. Only blood was sampled, and tissue TCR repertoires likely differ from those in blood.

Using the deep immunoSEQ assay, TCR CDR3 regions were amplified from genomic DNA by multiplex PCR. Extracted genomic DNA from each cell subset was spread evenly across all wells of several immunoSEQ 96-well plates, with each plate serving as a replicate. Each replicate PCR for sorted subsets received 150 to 250 ng genomic DNA, equal to about 30,000 T cell genomes. Purified libraries were measured with a Qubit 3.0 fluorometer, size-checked on a Bioanalyzer 2100, and measured again with the KAPA Library Quantification kit. A separate single-read 150-cycle Illumina NextSeq 550 flow cell was used to sequence each immunoSEQ 96-well plate. The authors processed their data as follows. Because the immunoSEQ output included only junctional sequences and no quality scores, the filtering could not be the same as the filtering used for full-length reads. Sequences were annotated with PyIR, a Python wrapper for IgBLAST v1.9, and V/J genes and CDR3 were assigned using IMGT germline references. Reads were removed for weak V/J assignments (E-value above 1e-6), missing CDR3, stop codons, out-of-frame junctions, or ambiguous translated residues. V3J clonotypes were defined as sequences sharing the same inferred V gene, J gene, and CDR3 amino acid sequence. To compute the percentage overlap between repertoires, the number of shared unique clonotypes was divided by the size of the smaller repertoire. RTK rarefaction, the Chao1 estimator, and Recon v2.1 estimates of unobserved clonotypes were used to assess repertoire richness. For all TCRbeta clonotypes obtained by the gDNA method from a few donors, generation probabilities were computed with OLGA. What TCRdb holds here is the immuneACCESS table cut down to in-frame rearrangements. Part of the clones is not present; checked against another copy, under half of the missing clones reflect an unresolved V gene, and the others are unexplained. That table is the source of V, J and clone size, and D and trimming were worked out from the DNA. The sample records 2 million to 2.5 million clones, about 92% of which are singletons. The ten largest clonotypes hold around 1.7% of the sample.

CD8 naive samples were CD45RO-negative cells positively selected for CCR7, giving a CD45RA+CCR7+ population that excluded TemRA cells. Donors were healthy HIV-negative adults with no recently reported acute infections or vaccinations. Only Caucasian adults living in Nashville, Tennessee, USA were represented among the donors. Blood was obtained by leukapheresis, after which PBMCs were separated by Ficoll-Histopaque density gradient centrifugation and cryopreserved in liquid nitrogen vapor phase. Analytical flow cytometry was used to check the purity and quantity of every magnetically sorted T cell population. From each sorted fraction, genomic DNA was isolated and quantified by UV absorbance on a Nanodrop 2000c. Trimming at the junction amounts to 0 bases on V and 3 bases on J, and the germline ends lie 13 bases apart. CDR1 is given as SGDLS and CDR2 as YYNGEE, both from the germline V gene. The CDR3 holds 15 amino acids from the cysteine to the phenylalanine. The read is trimmed to its CDR3 DNA, 45 bases read in frame from base 1.

Comments on this clone: This receptor's antigen is unknown. Nothing much larger sits one base from this clone, and base qualities are not available. At the DNA level, this CDR3 is encoded by other sequences in the same sample as well.

Sequencing input: naive CD8+ T cells from PBMCs. Read against the paper, the sample's cell subset or site label means: CD45RA+CCR7+. This sequence originates from a man aged 18 to 35 in good health. Some clones in this sample may be carry-over from other donors' samples. The rearranged chain carries TRBV9 and TRBJ2-7, with TRBD1 perhaps the D gene, on 6 matching bases. CDR3 reads: CASSVEPGVSYEQYF. The nucleotide sequence is TGTGCCAGCAGCGTAGAGCCAGGGGTAAGCTACGAGCAGTACTTC.